The 28 T cell receptor beta chains listed next were all sequenced from one sample in a study of T cells in women clearing cervical HPV infection. Assay used: immunoSEQ multiplex PCR; TCRdb lists only in-frame clones, some missing. This sample's table has over 35,000 clones. Sequencing was carried out using blood buffy coat. These receptors originate from a woman aged 18 to 69 with a cervical HPV16 infection that either progressed to CIN3+ or cleared (not recorded which).

CDR3 residues: CASSDRDSSSYEQYF. The DNA read from the CDR3 is TGTGCCAGCAGCGACCGGGACAGTAGCTCCTACGAG. This chain connects TRBV7-9 to TRBJ2-7, with TRBD1 identical over 7 bases. Read coverage stops 3 residues before the CDR3 terminus; the germline J gene supplies the remainder. J gave up 0 bases and V 5 bases, and 7 bases lay outside the gene matches. Germline CDR1 SEHNR, CDR2 FQNEAQ (reference sequence). This CDR3 has 15 amino acids.

A word on this clone: The read is 3 residues too short to cover the CDR3 end, so that end is filled in from the germline J gene. The J gene is TRBJ1-1, the V gene TRBV5-1, with D perhaps TRBD1 (6 bases). Germline CDR1 and CDR2: SGHRS and YFSETQ. The CDR3 is 14 residues long. V was cut by 4 bases and J by 0 bases, with 10 bases left in between. Here the CDR3 reads CASSPQGMNTEAFF. The CDR3 DNA, read in part, is TGCGCCAGCAGCCCACAGGGAATGAACACTGAA.

Remarks on this clone: The CDR3 goes on 3 residues after the read ends, and that part is filled in from the germline J gene. V and J are TRBV6-4 and TRBJ2-7; a possible D gene is TRBD2 (6 bases). Trimming removed 0 bases from V and 2 bases from J, with 20 bases in between. The CDR3 contains 18 residues. Germline V lookup: CDR1 MRHNA, CDR2 SNTAGT. The CDR3 protein is CASSDSNTSPHIPYEQYF. The CDR3 DNA, read in part, is TGTGCCAGCAGTGACTCGAATACTAGCCCTCATATCCCCTACGAG.

As for this clone: The read terminates 3 residues before the CDR3 end, so the remaining end is supplied by the germline J gene. The rearrangement links TRBV30 to TRBJ1-6; D unclear. V was cut by 2 bases and J by 9 bases, with 8 bases left in between. The length of the CDR3 is 12 residues. Germline V gene lookup returns CDR1 GTSNPN and CDR2 SVGIG (reference sequence). The CDR3 region is CAWSRGVSPLHF. CDR3 DNA, as far as it was read: TGTGCCTGGAGTCGGGGTGTTTCACCC.

A remark on this clone: The junction departs from germline at one end; a sequencing error may be responsible. The read halts 3 residues ahead of the CDR3 end, with the missing end drawn from the germline J gene. This chain connects TRBV4-2 to TRBJ2-7, with 9 bases that match TRBD1. This CDR3 comprises 14 residues. CDR1 is LGHNA and CDR2 is YNFKEQ in the germline V gene. The CDR3 sequence is CASSQETGGYEQYF. CDR3 DNA, as far as it was read: TGCGCCAGCAGCCAGGAGACAGGGGGCTACGAG.

Notes on this clone: With the read ending 3 residues before the CDR3 end, the germline J gene is used to fill in that end. The rearrangement links TRBV2 to TRBJ2-3; 9 bases align to TRBD2. Germline V gives CDR1 SNHLY, CDR2 FYNNEI. Trimming at V came to 7 bases and at J to 5 bases, leaving 10 bases not matched to a gene. The CDR3 covers 15 residues. The CDR3 DNA, read in part, is TGTGCCAGCACGCTTAGCGGGAGCAAGGAAGATACG. Protein: CASTLSGSKEDT. The full CDR3 protein reads CASTLSGSKEDTQYF.

Worth noting for this clone: The germline gene is not matched at one end of the junction; a read error may be the cause. The read terminates 3 residues ahead of where the CDR3 ends, so the germline J gene completes it. Other DNA sequences from this sample encode an identical CDR3 as well. The chain joins TRBV5-4 to TRBJ1-3; TRBD1 agrees at 9 bases. This CDR3 is built from 13 residues. Germline CDR1 is SGHNT and CDR2 is YYREEE (reference sequence). The sequenced part of the CDR3 DNA is TGTGCCAGCAGCTCCGGGACAGGGAACACG. This translates into CASSSGTGNT. The entire CDR3 protein reads CASSSGTGNTIYF.

CDR3 in amino acids: CASSPRTAGGPDTQYF. Partial CDR3 DNA: TGTGCCAGCTCACCACGTACAGCGGGAGGACCAGATACG. V usage is TRBV18 and J usage is TRBJ2-3; 9 bases are a match to TRBD2. The read terminates 3 residues before the CDR3 end, so the remaining end is supplied by the germline J gene. J lost 4 bases, V lost 1 base, and 6 bases had no gene match. CDR3 size: 16 residues. Germline V gene sequence: CDR1 KGHSH, CDR2 LQKENI.

Points on this clone: The observed sequence ends 3 residues before the CDR3 terminus, with the missing tail filled in from the germline J gene. V gene TRBV18 combines with J gene TRBJ2-4; 9 bases agree with TRBD1. J gave up 2 bases and V 1 base, and 6 bases lay outside the gene matches. This CDR3 has 17 residues. Germline CDR1 and CDR2: KGHSH and LQKENI. The CDR3 is CASSPRTGDLPKNIQYF. The CDR3 bases that were read are TGTGCCAGCTCACCACGGACAGGGGATTTGCCCAAAAACATT.

About this clone itself: The read ends 3 residues early relative to the CDR3; the germline J gene fills the gap. The V gene is TRBV20-1, the J gene TRBJ2-3; perhaps TRBD2 as D (5 bases). Germline CDR1 is DFQATT and CDR2 is SNEGSKA (reference sequence). The CDR3 has 15 residues. V was shortened by 6 bases and J by 4 bases, with 20 bases between the two germline ends. CDR3 bases read: TGCAGTGCGGCAACCGGCACCGGGGTCCCAGATACG. Translating it yields CSAATGTGVPDT. The complete CDR3 sequence is CSAATGTGVPDTQYF.

Worth noting for this clone: Germline and junction disagree at one end, which may indicate a read error. Read data end 3 residues before the CDR3 end; the end is taken from the germline J gene. V and J are TRBV5-1 and TRBJ2-1; a possible D gene is TRBD1 (6 bases). Germline loops: CDR1 SGHRS, CDR2 YFSETQ. The CDR3 has 17 amino acids. CDR3 loop: CASSFRMAGDPYSEQFF. Partial CDR3 DNA: TGCGCCAGCAGCTTTCGGATGGCAGGGGACCCCTACAGTGAG.

Remarks on this clone: The sequenced fragment ends 3 residues before the CDR3 boundary, so the rest is inferred from the germline J gene. The chain joins TRBV30 to TRBJ2-7; TRBD2 might be the D (5 bases). The CDR3 contains 14 residues. Trimming pared 4 bases from V and 1 base from J, leaving 14 bases between. Germline CDR1 GTSNPN, CDR2 SVGIG (reference sequence). CDR3 region: CAWKRLGPSYEQYF. The CDR3 bases that were read are TGTGCCTGGAAGCGGTTAGGGCCTTCCTACGAG. The whole variable domain, remainder taken from reference TRBV30 and TRBJ2-7, is SQTIHQWPATLVQPVGSPLSLECTVEGTSNPNLYWYRQAAGRGLQLLFYSVGIGQISSEVPQNLSASRPQDRQFILSSKKLLLSDSGFYLCAWKRLGPSYEQYFGPGTRLTVT.

With respect to this clone: The read gets to within 3 residues of the CDR3 end, and the germline J gene fills in the rest. The J gene is TRBJ2-3, the V gene TRBV7-3; perhaps TRBD1 as D (5 bases). Per germline, CDR1 SGHTA and CDR2 FQGTGA. Trimming pared 2 bases from V and 5 bases from J, leaving 8 bases between. The CDR3 spans 13 residues. CDR3 DNA (partial): TGTGCCAGCAGCTTACCAGGGATAGATACG. Protein: CASSLPGIDT. The CDR3 in its entirety is CASSLPGIDTQYF.

The CDR3 is CASRGLVTYNEQFF. The DNA read from the CDR3 is TGTGCCAGCCGGGGACTAGTCACCTACAATGAG. The J gene is TRBJ2-1, the V gene TRBV6-2 or TRBV6-3; TRBD2 matches at 8 bases. The read ends 3 residues early relative to the CDR3; the germline J gene fills the gap. This CDR3 contains 14 residues. Germline V gene data show CDR1 as MNHEY and CDR2 as SVGEGT. J lost 2 bases, V lost 8 bases, and 5 bases had no gene match.

The CDR3 sequence is CASRENLLGRDTQYF. The sequenced part of the CDR3 DNA is TGTGCCAGTAGGGAAAACCTACTAGGTAGAGATACG. This chain connects TRBV19 to TRBJ2-3; tentative D call: TRBD2 (5 bases). The missing CDR3 end, 3 residues past where the read stops, is filled in from the germline J gene. Trimming took off 6 bases at V and 5 bases at J, with 18 bases between the two ends. The CDR3 sequence is 15 residues long. The germline gives CDR1 LNHDA, CDR2 SQIVND (reference sequence). Filled out from reference TRBV19 and TRBJ2-3, the complete variable domain reads DGGITQSPKYLFRKEGQNVTLSCEQNLNHDAMYWYRQDPGQGLRLIYYSQIVNDFQKGDIAEGYSVSREKKESFPLTVTSAQKNPTAFYLCASRENLLGRDTQYFGPGTRLTVL.

On this clone: With the read ending 3 residues before the CDR3 end, the germline J gene is used to fill in that end. The genes are TRBV30 and TRBJ1-2; 12 nucleotides align to TRBD1. The ends lost 3 bases at V and 1 base at J; junction bases unmatched: 9. Germline CDR1 is GTSNPN and CDR2 is SVGIG (reference sequence). The CDR3 extends over 17 amino acids. The CDR3 DNA, read in part, is TGTGCCTGGAGATACCCCGGGACAGGGGGCCGTAACTATGGC. Residues: CAWRYPGTGGRNYG. The entire CDR3 is CAWRYPGTGGRNYGYTF.

Points on this clone: The read terminates 3 residues before the CDR3 end, so the remaining end is supplied by the germline J gene. The chain is built from TRBV10-1 and TRBJ2-5; 13 bases are shared with TRBD2. There are 14 residues in the CDR3. V lost 6 bases and J lost 3; bases outside the gene matches: 1. Germline-derived CDR1 and CDR2 are WNHNN and SYGVQD (reference sequence). The chain's CDR3 is CASRGLAGKETQYF. The covered CDR3 bases are TGCGCCAGCAGGGGACTAGCGGGAAAAGAGACC.

In regard to this clone: The read ends 3 residues shy of where the CDR3 ends; the end is completed using the germline J gene. The rearrangement uses TRBV19 and TRBJ1-4, with TRBD1 identical over 9 bases. Germline V gene lookup returns CDR1 LNHDA and CDR2 SQIVND (reference sequence). Losses at the gene ends were 6 bases for V and 4 bases for J; bases not matched to a gene: 9. CDR3 size: 16 residues. The sequenced CDR3 bases are TGTGCCAGTAGCCCGGACAGGGGTCTCAATAATGAAAAA. Encoded protein: CASSPDRGLNNEK. The full-length CDR3 reads as CASSPDRGLNNEKLFF.

As for this clone: The read halts 3 residues ahead of the CDR3 end, with the missing end drawn from the germline J gene. This chain uses TRBV19 with TRBJ1-1; 7 bases match TRBD1. Germline V gives CDR1 LNHDA, CDR2 SQIVND (reference sequence). CDR3 length: 16 residues. The CDR3: CASSIKRTGHSAEAFF. The CDR3 bases that were read are TGTGCCAGTAGTATAAAAAGGACAGGCCACTCAGCCGAA.

On this clone itself: The CDR3 is cut off 3 residues early in the read; its end comes from the germline J gene. This sequence joins TRBV19 and TRBJ1-1; 12 bases align to TRBD1. Germline-derived CDR1 and CDR2 are LNHDA and SQIVND (reference sequence). CDR3 length: 14 amino acids. The CDR3 region is CASSIGGTGGEAFF. The sequenced part of the CDR3 DNA is TGTGCCAGTAGTATAGGTGGGACAGGGGGCGAA.

Concerning this clone: The sequenced fragment ends 3 residues before the CDR3 boundary, so the rest is inferred from the germline J gene. The V call is TRBV18, the J call TRBJ2-1, with a weak D call TRBD1 (6 bases). Trimming took off 5 bases at V and 1 base at J, with 15 bases between the two ends. Looked up from germline, CDR1 is KGHSH and CDR2 is LQKENI. The CDR3 extends over 16 amino acids. The CDR3 loop reads CASSARQVESYNEQFF. The sequenced part of the CDR3 DNA is TGTGCCAGCTCAGCCCGACAGGTAGAGTCCTACAATGAG. Full variable domain (missing parts from reference TRBV18 and TRBJ2-1): NAGVMQNPRHLVRRRGQEARLRCSPMKGHSHVYWYRQLPEEGLKFMVYLQKENIIDESGMPKERFSAEFPKEGPSILRIQQVVRGDSAAYFCASSARQVESYNEQFFGPGTRLTVL.

A note on this clone: The CDR3 goes on 3 residues after the read ends, and that part is filled in from the germline J gene. The chain carries TRBV18 and TRBJ2-1; TRBD2 agrees at 7 bases. The CDR3 covers 16 residues. Germline V gene data show CDR1 as KGHSH and CDR2 as LQKENI. Trimming took 0 bases from V and 5 from J; bases not matched to a gene: 7. The CDR3 region is CASSPPFGGGDNEQFF. The sequenced CDR3 bases are TGTGCCAGCTCACCACCGTTTGGCGGGGGAGACAATGAG.

Note on this clone: The DNA ends 3 residues before the CDR3 does, and the rest of the CDR3 is filled in from the germline J gene. The chain recombines TRBV19 with TRBJ1-2; TRBD1 aligns across 7 bases. Germline V gives CDR1 LNHDA, CDR2 SQIVND (reference sequence). The CDR3 length is 14 residues. The junction had 3 bases not matched to a gene; V was cut back by 2 bases and J by 3 bases. CDR3: CASSILGGDYGYTF. Partial CDR3 DNA: TGTGCCAGTAGTATACTAGGGGGCGACTATGGC.

Comment on this clone: The read ends 3 residues early relative to the CDR3; the germline J gene fills the gap. This chain links TRBV7-9 with TRBJ1-2; D unresolved. The CDR3 loop spans 14 amino acids. The V gene lost 2 bases and the J gene lost 1 base, with 8 bases spanning the gap. From germline, CDR1 is SEHNR and CDR2 FQNEAQ (reference sequence). The DNA read from the CDR3 is TGTGCCAGCAGCTTATCACAGAGTAACTATGGC. Amino acids: CASSLSQSNYG. The full CDR3 reads CASSLSQSNYGYTF.

In regard to this clone: The read halts 3 residues ahead of the CDR3 end, with the missing end drawn from the germline J gene. Other DNA sequences in the same sample also yield this CDR3. J is TRBJ2-1 and V is TRBV7-9, with a tentative D call TRBD2 (5 bases). This CDR3 is built from 12 residues. Trimming removed 4 bases from V and 6 bases from J, with 7 bases in between. Germline V gene sequence: CDR1 SEHNR, CDR2 FQNEAQ (reference sequence). The CDR3 DNA, read in part, is TGTGCCAGCAGCTCCGGGGTCAATGAG. Protein: CASSSGVNE. The whole CDR3 protein reads CASSSGVNEQFF.

A note on this clone: The sequenced fragment ends 3 residues before the CDR3 boundary, so the rest is inferred from the germline J gene. This rearrangement joins TRBV7-3 to TRBJ2-2; 7 positions match TRBD1. V lost 1 base and J lost 7; bases outside the gene matches: 6. The CDR3 consists of 15 residues. CDR1 SGHTA and CDR2 FQGTGA come from the germline V gene. The part of the CDR3 DNA that was read is TGTGCCAGCAGCTTAAGTGAGGGGGCGGTCGGGGAG. Its protein product is CASSLSEGAVGE. The whole CDR3 sequence reads CASSLSEGAVGELFF.

For this clone: Read data end 3 residues before the CDR3 end; the end is taken from the germline J gene. The chain links TRBV6-1 to TRBJ2-3; possibly TRBD2 for D (6 bases). The length of the CDR3 is 16 residues. CDR1 and CDR2 from the germline V gene are MNHNS and SASEGT. Trimming removed 2 bases from V and 0 bases from J, with 12 bases in between. The sequenced CDR3 bases are TGTGCCAGCAGTGAAAGTGGGGGGTCCAGCACAGATACG. Translated: CASSESGGSSTDT. The whole CDR3 sequence is CASSESGGSSTDTQYF.

Comment on this clone: The read is 3 residues too short to cover the CDR3 end, so that end is filled in from the germline J gene. The chain has TRBV30 and TRBJ2-5, with 7 bases fitting TRBD2. CDR3 size: 14 residues. Germline CDR1 GTSNPN, CDR2 SVGIG (reference sequence). V dropped 3 bases and J dropped 2; count of bases not matched to a gene: 6. CDR3 region: CAWSYLAVQETQYF. The CDR3 bases that were read are TGTGCCTGGAGCTACCTAGCGGTACAAGAGACC.